The TCR beta chain described here comes from a study of cytomegalovirus exposure and HLA in healthy donors. The PCR made use of 60 Vbeta and 13 Jbeta primers. How the authors handled the data: Unique TCR beta chains totaled some 80 million in a later count, with approximately 11 million of them shared. Sequencing was performed with immunoSEQ multiplex PCR; in TCRdb, only in-frame clones are kept and a portion is missing. The V and J calls and clone size are taken from that table; D and trimming were inferred from the DNA. This table has roughly 86,000 clones, almost 80% appearing once. Germline CDR1 reads MDHEN; CDR2 reads SYDVKM. The ends were cut back, 1 base at V and 2 bases at J, with 17 bases in the middle. The CDR3 totals 18 residues.

The receptor comes from a female donor in good health and CMV-seronegative. Input material: PBMCs. The rearrangement links TRBV28 to TRBJ1-4; weak D call: TRBD1 (5 bases). The CDR3 loop reads CASSLSGLSGGTNEKLFF. In nucleotides, the CDR3 is TGTGCCAGCAGTTTATCTGGACTCAGTGGGGGGACTAATGAAAAACTGTTTTTT.